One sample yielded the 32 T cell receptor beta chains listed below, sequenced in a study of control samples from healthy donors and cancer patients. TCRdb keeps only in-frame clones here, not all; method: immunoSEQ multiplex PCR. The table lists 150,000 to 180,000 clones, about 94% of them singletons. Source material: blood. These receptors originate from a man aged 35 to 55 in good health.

CDR3 protein: CASSPLGWQGNTEAFF. In DNA form, the CDR3 reads TGTGCCAGCAGCCCGCTGGGTTGGCAGGGGAACACTGAAGCTTTCTTT. The chain recombines TRBV7-9 with TRBJ1-1; tentatively, D is TRBD1 (5 bases). The V end lost 5 bases, the J end lost 1 base, and 17 bases lay between the germline ends. The CDR3 totals 16 residues. The germline CDR1 and CDR2 sequences are SEHNR and FQNEAQ (reference sequence).

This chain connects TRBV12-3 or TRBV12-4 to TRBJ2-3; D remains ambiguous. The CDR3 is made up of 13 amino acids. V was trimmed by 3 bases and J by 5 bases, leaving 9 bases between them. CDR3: CASSLSWGDTQYF. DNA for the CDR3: TGTGCCAGCAGTTTGTCATGGGGAGATACGCAGTATTTT.

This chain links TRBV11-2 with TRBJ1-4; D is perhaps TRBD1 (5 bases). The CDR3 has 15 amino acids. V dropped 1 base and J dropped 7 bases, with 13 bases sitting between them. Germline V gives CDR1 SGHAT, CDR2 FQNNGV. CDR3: CASSLGAGPGEKLFF. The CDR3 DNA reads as TGTGCCAGCAGCTTAGGGGCGGGGCCGGGTGAAAAACTGTTTTTT.

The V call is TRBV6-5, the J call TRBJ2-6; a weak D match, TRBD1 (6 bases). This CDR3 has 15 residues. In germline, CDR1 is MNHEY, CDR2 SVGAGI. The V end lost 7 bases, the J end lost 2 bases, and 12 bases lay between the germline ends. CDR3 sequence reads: CASTFRQAGANVLTF. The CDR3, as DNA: TGTGCCAGCACATTTCGACAGGCTGGGGCCAACGTCCTGACTTTC.

The CDR3 DNA reads as TGTGCCAGCAGTTTAACTTACGAAATGAACACTGAAGCTTTCTTT. It encodes CASSLTYEMNTEAFF. V gene TRBV28 combines with J gene TRBJ1-1; D unclear. Trimming shortened V by 2 bases and J by 0 bases, and 10 bases separated the two germline ends. CDR3 size: 15 residues. CDR1 and CDR2 from the germline V gene are MDHEN and SYDVKM.

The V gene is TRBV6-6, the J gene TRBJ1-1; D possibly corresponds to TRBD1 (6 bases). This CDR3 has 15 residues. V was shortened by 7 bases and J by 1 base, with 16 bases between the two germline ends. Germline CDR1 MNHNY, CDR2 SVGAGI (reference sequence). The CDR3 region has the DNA TGTGCCAGCAAACGAACAGGGAAGCAGAACACTGAAGCTTTCTTT. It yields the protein CASKRTGKQNTEAFF.

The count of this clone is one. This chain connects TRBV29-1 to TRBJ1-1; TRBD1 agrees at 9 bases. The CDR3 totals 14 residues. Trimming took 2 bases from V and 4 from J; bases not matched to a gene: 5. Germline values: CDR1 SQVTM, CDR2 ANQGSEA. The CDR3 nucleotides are TGCAGCGTTGAATCCAGGACAGGGGTCACTGAAGCTTTCTTT. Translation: CSVESRTGVTEAFF.

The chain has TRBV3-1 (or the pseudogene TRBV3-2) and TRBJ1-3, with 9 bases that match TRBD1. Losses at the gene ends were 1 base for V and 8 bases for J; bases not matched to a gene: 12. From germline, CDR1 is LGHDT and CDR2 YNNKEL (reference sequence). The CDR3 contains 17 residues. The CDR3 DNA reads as TGTGCCAGCAGCCAAGGACACAGGGGGCCAGTAGGTCACACCATATATTTT. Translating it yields CASSQGHRGPVGHTIYF.

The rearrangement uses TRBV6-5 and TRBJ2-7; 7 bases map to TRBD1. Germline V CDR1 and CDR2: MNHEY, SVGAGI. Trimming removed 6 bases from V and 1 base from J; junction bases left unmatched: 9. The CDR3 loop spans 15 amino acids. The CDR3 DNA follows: TGTGCCAGCAGGGTCCGACAGGGTTCTTCCTACGAGCAGTACTTC. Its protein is CASRVRQGSSYEQYF.

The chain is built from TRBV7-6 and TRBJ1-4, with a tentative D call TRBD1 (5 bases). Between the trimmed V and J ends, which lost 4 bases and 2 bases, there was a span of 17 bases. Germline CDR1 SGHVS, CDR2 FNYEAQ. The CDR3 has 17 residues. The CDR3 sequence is CASSWGGGRRTNEKLFF. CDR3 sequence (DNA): TGTGCCAGCAGCTGGGGGGGAGGGAGACGGACTAATGAAAAACTGTTTTTT.

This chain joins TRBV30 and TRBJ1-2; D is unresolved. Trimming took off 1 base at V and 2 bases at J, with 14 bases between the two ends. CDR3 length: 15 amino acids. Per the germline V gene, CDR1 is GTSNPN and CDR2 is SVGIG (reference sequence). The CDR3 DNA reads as TGTGCCTGGAGTGCTTGGTTGAGGGCCAACTATGGCTACACCTTC. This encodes CAWSAWLRANYGYTF.

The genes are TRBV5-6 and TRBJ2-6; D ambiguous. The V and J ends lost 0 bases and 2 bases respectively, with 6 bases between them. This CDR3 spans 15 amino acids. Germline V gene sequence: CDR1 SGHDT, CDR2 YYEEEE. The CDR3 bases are TGTGCCAGCAGCTTGGGCAGTCCTGGGGCCAACGTCCTGACTTTC. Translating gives CASSLGSPGANVLTF.

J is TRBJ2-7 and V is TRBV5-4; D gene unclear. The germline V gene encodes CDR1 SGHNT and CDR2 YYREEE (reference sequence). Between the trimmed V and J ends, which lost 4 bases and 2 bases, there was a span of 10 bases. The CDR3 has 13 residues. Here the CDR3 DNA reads TGTGCCAGCAGCCCCTCAACGGCCTACGAGCAGTACTTC. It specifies CASSPSTAYEQYF.

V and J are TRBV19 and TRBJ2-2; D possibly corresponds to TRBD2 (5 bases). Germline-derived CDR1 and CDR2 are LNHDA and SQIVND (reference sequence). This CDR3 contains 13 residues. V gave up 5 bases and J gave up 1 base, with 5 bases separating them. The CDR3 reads CASSAGNTGELFF. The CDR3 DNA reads TGTGCCAGTAGTGCGGGGAACACCGGGGAGCTGTTTTTT.

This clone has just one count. This CDR3 is CASSIGGGNQPQHF. In DNA, the CDR3 is TGTGCCAGCAGTATAGGGGGCGGCAATCAGCCCCAGCATTTT. The chain employs TRBV6-5 and TRBJ1-5; 7 bases line up with TRBD1. The CDR3 contains 14 residues. CDR1 MNHEY and CDR2 SVGAGI come from the germline V gene. With 5 bases clipped from V and 2 bases from J, the junction kept 3 bases outside the gene matches.

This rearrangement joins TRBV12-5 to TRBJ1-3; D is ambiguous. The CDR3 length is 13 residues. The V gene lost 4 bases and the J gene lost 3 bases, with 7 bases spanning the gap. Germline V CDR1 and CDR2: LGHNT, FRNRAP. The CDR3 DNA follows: TGTGCTAGTGGTTGGGCGTTTGGAAACACCATATATTTT. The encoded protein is CASGWAFGNTIYF. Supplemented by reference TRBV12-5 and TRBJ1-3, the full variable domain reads DARVTQTPRHKVTEMGQEVTMRCQPILGHNTVFWYRQTMMQGLELLAYFRNRAPLDDSGMPKDRFSAEMPDATLATLKIQPSEPRDSAVYFCASGWAFGNTIYFGEGSWLTVV.

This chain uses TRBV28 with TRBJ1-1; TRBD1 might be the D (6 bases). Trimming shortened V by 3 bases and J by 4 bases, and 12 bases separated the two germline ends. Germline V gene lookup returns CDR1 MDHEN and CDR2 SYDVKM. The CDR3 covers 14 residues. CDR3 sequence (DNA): TGTGCCAGCAGTTTTCCCACAGGGCGCACTGAAGCTTTCTTT. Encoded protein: CASSFPTGRTEAFF.

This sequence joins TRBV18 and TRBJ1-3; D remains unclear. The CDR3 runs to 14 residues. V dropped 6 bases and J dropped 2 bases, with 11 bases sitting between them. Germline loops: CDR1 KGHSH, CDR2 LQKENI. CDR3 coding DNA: TGTGCCAGCTCCCCTAATAGCGCTGGAAACACCATATATTTT. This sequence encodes CASSPNSAGNTIYF.

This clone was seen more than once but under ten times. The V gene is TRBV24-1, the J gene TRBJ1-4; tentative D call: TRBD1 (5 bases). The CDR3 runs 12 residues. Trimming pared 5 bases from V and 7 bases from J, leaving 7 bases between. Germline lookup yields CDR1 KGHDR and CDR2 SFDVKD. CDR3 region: CATSAGAEKLFF. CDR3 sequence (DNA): TGTGCCACCAGTGCCGGGGCTGAAAAACTGTTTTTT.

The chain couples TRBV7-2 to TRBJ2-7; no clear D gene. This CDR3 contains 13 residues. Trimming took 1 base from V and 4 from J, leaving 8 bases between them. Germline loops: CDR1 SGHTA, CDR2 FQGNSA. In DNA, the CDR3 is TGTGCCAGCAGCTTAGGGGTGAGGTACGAGCAGTACTTC. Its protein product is CASSLGVRYEQYF.

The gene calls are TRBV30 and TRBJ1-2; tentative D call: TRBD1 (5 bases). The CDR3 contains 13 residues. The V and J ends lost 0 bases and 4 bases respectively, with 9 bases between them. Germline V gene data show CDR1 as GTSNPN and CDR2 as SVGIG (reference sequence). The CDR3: CAWSVFRGYGYTF. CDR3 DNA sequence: TGTGCCTGGAGTGTGTTTAGGGGCTATGGCTACACCTTC.

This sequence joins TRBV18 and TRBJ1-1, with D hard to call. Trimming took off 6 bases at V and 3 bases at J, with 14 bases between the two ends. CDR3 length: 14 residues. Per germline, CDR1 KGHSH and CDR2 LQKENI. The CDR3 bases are TGTGCCAGCTCCCAGGTGGGCGGGGACACTGAAGCTTTCTTT. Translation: CASSQVGGDTEAFF. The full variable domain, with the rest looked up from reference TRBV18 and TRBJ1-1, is NAGVMQNPRHLVRRRGQEARLRCSPMKGHSHVYWYRQLPEEGLKFMVYLQKENIIDESGMPKERFSAEFPKEGPSILRIQQVVRGDSAAYFCASSQVGGDTEAFFGQGTRLTVV.

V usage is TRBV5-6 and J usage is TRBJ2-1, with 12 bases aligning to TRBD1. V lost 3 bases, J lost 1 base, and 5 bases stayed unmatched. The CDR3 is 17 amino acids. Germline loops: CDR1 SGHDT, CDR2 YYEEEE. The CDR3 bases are TGTGCCAGCAGCTGGGGGACAGGGGGCCATTCCTACAATGAGCAGTTCTTC. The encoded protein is CASSWGTGGHSYNEQFF.

The CDR3 region has the DNA TGCGCCAGCAGCCGAGCAGGGAGTGAAAAACTGTTTTTT. Its protein is CASSRAGSEKLFF. This chain connects TRBV4-1 to TRBJ1-4, with D tentatively TRBD1 (5 bases). Germline V lookup: CDR1 MGHRA, CDR2 YSYEKL. This CDR3 is built from 13 residues. The ends were cut back, 4 bases at V and 7 bases at J, with 10 bases in the middle.

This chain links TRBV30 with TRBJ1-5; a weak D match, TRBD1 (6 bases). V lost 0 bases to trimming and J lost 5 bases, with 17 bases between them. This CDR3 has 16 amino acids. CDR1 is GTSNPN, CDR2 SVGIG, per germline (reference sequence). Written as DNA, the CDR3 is TGTGCCTGGAGTGTACGAGGTTGGGGGGCGGATCAGCCCCAGCATTTT. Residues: CAWSVRGWGADQPQHF.

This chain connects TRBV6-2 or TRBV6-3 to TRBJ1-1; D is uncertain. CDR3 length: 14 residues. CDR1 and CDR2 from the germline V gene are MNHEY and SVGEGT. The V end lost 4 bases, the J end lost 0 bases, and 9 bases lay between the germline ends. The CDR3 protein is CASSSAAVNTEAFF. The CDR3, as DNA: TGTGCCAGCAGTTCTGCGGCTGTGAACACTGAAGCTTTCTTT.

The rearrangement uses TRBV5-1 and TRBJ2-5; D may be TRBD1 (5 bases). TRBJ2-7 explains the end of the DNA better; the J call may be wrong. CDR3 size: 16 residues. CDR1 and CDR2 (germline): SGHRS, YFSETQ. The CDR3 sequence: CASSLFQGVSSYEQYF. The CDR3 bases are TGCGCCAGCAGCTTGTTCCAGGGCGTCAGCTCCTACGAGCAGTACTTC.

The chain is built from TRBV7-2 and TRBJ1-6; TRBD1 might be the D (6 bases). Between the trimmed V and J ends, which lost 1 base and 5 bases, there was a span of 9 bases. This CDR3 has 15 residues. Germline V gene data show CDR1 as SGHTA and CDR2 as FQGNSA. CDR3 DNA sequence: TGTGCCAGCAGCTTAGGGCCAGGGGATAATTCACCCCTCCACTTT. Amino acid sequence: CASSLGPGDNSPLHF.

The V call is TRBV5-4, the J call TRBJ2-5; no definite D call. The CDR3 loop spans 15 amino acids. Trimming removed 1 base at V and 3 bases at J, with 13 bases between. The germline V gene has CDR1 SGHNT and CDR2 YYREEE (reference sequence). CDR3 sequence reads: CASSLSARYEETQYF. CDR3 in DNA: TGTGCCAGCAGCTTGTCTGCCAGATACGAAGAGACCCAGTACTTC.

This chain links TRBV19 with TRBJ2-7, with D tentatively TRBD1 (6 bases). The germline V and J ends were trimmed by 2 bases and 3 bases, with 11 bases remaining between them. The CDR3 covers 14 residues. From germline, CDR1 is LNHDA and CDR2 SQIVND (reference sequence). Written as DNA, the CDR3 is TGTGCCAGTAGTATAACAGGGCAAAGCTACGAGCAGTACTTC. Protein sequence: CASSITGQSYEQYF.

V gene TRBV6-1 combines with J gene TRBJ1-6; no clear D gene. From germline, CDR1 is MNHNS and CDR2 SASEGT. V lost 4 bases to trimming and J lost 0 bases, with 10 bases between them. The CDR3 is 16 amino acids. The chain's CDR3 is CASSGQVPSYNSPLHF. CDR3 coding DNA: TGTGCCAGCAGTGGGCAGGTGCCCTCCTATAATTCACCCCTCCACTTT.

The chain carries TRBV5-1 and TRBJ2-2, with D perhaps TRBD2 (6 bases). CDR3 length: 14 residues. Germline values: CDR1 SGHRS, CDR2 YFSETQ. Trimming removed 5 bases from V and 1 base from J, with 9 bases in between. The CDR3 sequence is CASRGTLNTGELFF. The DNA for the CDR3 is TGCGCCAGCAGAGGGACTTTGAACACCGGGGAGCTGTTTTTT.